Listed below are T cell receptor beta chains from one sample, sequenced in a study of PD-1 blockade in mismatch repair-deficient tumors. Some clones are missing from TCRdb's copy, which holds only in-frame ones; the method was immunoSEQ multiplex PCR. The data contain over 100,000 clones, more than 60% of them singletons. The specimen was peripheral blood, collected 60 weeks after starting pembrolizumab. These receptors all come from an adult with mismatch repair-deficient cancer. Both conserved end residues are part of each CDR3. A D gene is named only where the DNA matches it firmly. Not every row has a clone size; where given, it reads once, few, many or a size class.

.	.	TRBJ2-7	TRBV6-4	CASSEGSRGPYEQYF	TGTGCCAGCAGTGAAGGGAGTAGAGGGCCCTACGAGCAGTACTTC
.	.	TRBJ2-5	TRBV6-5	CASSNRETQYF	TGTGCCAGCAGTAACCGGGAGACCCAGTACTTC
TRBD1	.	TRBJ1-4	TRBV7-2	CASSWTGVGEKLFF	TGTGCCAGCAGCTGGACAGGGGTTGGAGAAAAACTGTTTTTT
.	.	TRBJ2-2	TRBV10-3	CAISEWLGGGGTGELFF	TGTGCCATCAGTGAGTGGTTGGGAGGAGGCGGTACCGGGGAGCTGTTTTTT
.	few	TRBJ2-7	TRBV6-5	CASSYGREQYF	TGTGCCAGCAGTTACGGTAGGGAGCAGTACTTC
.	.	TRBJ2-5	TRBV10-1	CASSASQETQYF	TGCGCCAGCAGTGCTAGCCAAGAGACCCAGTACTTC
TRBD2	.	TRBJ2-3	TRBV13	CASSFGLAGGSTDTQYF	TGTGCCAGCAGCTTTGGACTAGCGGGAGGTAGTACAGATACGCAGTATTTT
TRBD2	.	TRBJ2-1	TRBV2	CASTPPVAGGLSSYNEQFF	TGTGCCAGCACCCCCCCGGTAGCGGGAGGGTTAAGCTCCTACAATGAGCAGTTCTTC
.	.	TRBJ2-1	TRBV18	CASSPYGDYNEQFF	TGTGCCAGCTCCCCGTACGGCGATTACAATGAGCAGTTCTTC
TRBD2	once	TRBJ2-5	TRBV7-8	CASSFLSGSAAETQYF	TGTGCCAGCAGCTTTCTAAGCGGGAGCGCGGCAGAGACCCAGTACTTC
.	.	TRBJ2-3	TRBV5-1	CASSLGGETSTDTQYF	TGCGCCAGCAGCCTGGGGGGAGAAACTAGCACAGATACGCAGTATTTT
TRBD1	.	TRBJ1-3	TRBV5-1	CASSWGDRLGNTIYF	TGCGCCAGCAGCTGGGGGGACAGGCTTGGAAACACCATATATTTT
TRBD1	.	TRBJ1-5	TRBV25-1	CASRGSGGGHQPQHF	TGTGCCAGCAGAGGATCAGGGGGCGGCCATCAGCCCCAGCATTTT
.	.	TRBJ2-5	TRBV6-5	CASSIDGMQETQYF	TGTGCCAGCAGTATTGACGGAATGCAAGAGACCCAGTACTTC
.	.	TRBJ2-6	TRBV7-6	CASSFGAGGANVLTF	TGTGCCAGCAGCTTTGGGGCGGGAGGGGCCAACGTCCTGACTTTC
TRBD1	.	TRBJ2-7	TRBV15	CATSRDRGQRHEQYF	TGTGCCACCAGCAGAGATCGGGGACAGAGGCACGAGCAGTACTTC
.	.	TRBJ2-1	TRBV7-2	CASSLDGGSYNEQFF	TGTGCCAGCAGCTTAGACGGGGGCTCCTACAATGAGCAGTTCTTC
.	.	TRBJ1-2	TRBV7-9	CASSLGFWYGYTF	TGTGCCAGCAGCTTGGGGTTTTGGTATGGCTACACCTTC
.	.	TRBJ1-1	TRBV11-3	CASSLSLVNTEAFF	TGTGCCAGCAGCTTAAGTTTAGTGAACACTGAAGCTTTCTTT
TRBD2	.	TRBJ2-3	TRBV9	CASSVQTSGTTTDTQYF	TGTGCCAGCAGCGTCCAGACTAGCGGGACGACAACAGATACGCAGTATTTT
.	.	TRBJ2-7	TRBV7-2	CASSLGQLPEQYF	TGTGCCAGCAGCTTAGGACAGCTACCTGAGCAGTACTTC
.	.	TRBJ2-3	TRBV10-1	CASGLNTDTQYF	TGCGCCAGCGGCCTGAATACAGATACGCAGTATTTT
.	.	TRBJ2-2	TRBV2	CASTRGRSLFGELFF	TGTGCCAGCACAAGGGGCAGGAGTTTATTCGGGGAGCTGTTTTTT